The 20 T cell receptor beta chains given below trace back to one sample, sequenced in a study of technical replicates of blood from a handful of donors. Produced via immunoSEQ multiplex PCR; TCRdb's table is partial and in-frame only. The sample yields about 70,000 clones, roughly 89% seen once. Specimen: T cells isolated from PBMCs. The receptors were gathered from a human donor in good health.

The chain is built from TRBV29-1 and TRBJ2-1; 7 bases are a match to TRBD2. Trimming at V came to 4 bases and at J to 1 base, leaving 10 bases not matched to a gene. CDR1 is SQVTM, CDR2 ANQGSEA, per germline. The CDR3 has 16 amino acids. The CDR3 spells CSVVGTKKGSYNEQFF. CDR3 in DNA: TGCAGCGTTGTTGGGACTAAAAAGGGGTCCTACAATGAGCAGTTCTTC.

The chain links TRBV6-6 to TRBJ2-3, with 10 bases aligning to TRBD1. This CDR3 contains 14 residues. V trimming: 6 bases; J trimming: 3 bases; junction bases outside the gene matches: 3. The germline V gene encodes CDR1 MNHNY and CDR2 SVGAGI (reference sequence). The CDR3 DNA reads as TGTGCCAGCAGGCCGGGACAGGGGACAGATACGCAGTATTTT. It translates to CASRPGQGTDTQYF.

This chain connects TRBV5-8 to TRBJ2-7; 11 positions agree with TRBD1. Per the germline V gene, CDR1 is SGHTS and CDR2 is YDEGEE. The CDR3 sequence is 15 residues long. V shed 3 bases and J 5 bases; nucleotides not matched to a gene: 7. The DNA for the CDR3 is TGTGCCAGCAGCTCGGGACAGGGGGTAACAGACGAGCAGTACTTC. Protein sequence: CASSSGQGVTDEQYF.

The chain carries TRBV6-6 and TRBJ1-1; 10 bases agree with TRBD1. Germline V CDR1 and CDR2: MNHNY, SVGAGI (reference sequence). The CDR3 loop spans 15 amino acids. V lost 4 bases to trimming and J lost 4 bases; unmatched junction nucleotides: 6. The DNA for the CDR3 is TGTGCCAGCAGTTCGGGACAGGGGAAACGCACTGAAGCTTTCTTT. This translates into CASSSGQGKRTEAFF.

This rearrangement joins TRBV28 to TRBJ1-5; D gene unclear. The CDR3 runs 17 residues. Trimming took off 5 bases at V and 1 base at J, with 18 bases between the two ends. The germline V gene has CDR1 MDHEN and CDR2 SYDVKM. CDR3 protein: CASSNSGIEESNQPQHF. The CDR3 nucleotides read TGTGCCAGCAGTAACAGTGGAATCGAAGAAAGCAATCAGCCCCAGCATTTT.

This chain connects TRBV7-6 to TRBJ1-1; D unclear. The V gene lost 1 base and the J gene lost 8 bases, with 11 bases spanning the gap. The V gene's germline CDR1 is SGHVS and CDR2 FNYEAQ. The CDR3 loop spans 13 amino acids. For the CDR3, the DNA is TGTGCCAGCAGCTTAGTCCAGCTGGAGGAAGCTTTCTTT. Its protein is CASSLVQLEEAFF.

CDR3: CASSSHEQYF. The DNA of the CDR3 is TGTGCCAGCAGTTCTCACGAGCAGTACTTC. This sequence joins TRBV28 and TRBJ2-7, with D uncertain. Trimming shortened V by 4 bases and J by 5 bases, and 3 bases separated the two germline ends. From germline, CDR1 is MDHEN and CDR2 SYDVKM. This CDR3 spans 10 amino acids. The whole variable domain, remainder taken from reference TRBV28 and TRBJ2-7, is DVKVTQSSRYLVKRTGEKVFLECVQDMDHENMFWYRQDPGLGLRLIYFSYDVKMKEKGDIPEGYSVSREKKERFSLILESASTNQTSMYLCASSSHEQYFGPGTRLTVT.

The rearrangement uses TRBV30 and TRBJ1-1; D gene uncertain. The germline CDR1 and CDR2 sequences are GTSNPN and SVGIG (reference sequence). V was shortened by 1 base and J by 7 bases, with 7 bases between the two germline ends. The CDR3 consists of 11 residues. CDR3 residues: CAWSEQLEAFF. The CDR3 DNA is TGTGCCTGGAGTGAACAGCTTGAAGCTTTCTTT.

The rearrangement joins TRBV18 to TRBJ2-1, with D perhaps matching TRBD1 (6 bases). The CDR3 spans 14 residues. Germline values: CDR1 KGHSH, CDR2 LQKENI. V gave up 2 bases and J gave up 5 bases, with 10 bases separating them. As DNA, the CDR3 is TGTGCCAGCTCACCAGAAGCAGGGGACAATGAGCAGTTCTTC. It is translated as CASSPEAGDNEQFF.

The gene calls are TRBV7-2 and TRBJ1-2; a weak D match, TRBD1 (6 bases). This CDR3 has 14 residues. From germline, CDR1 is SGHTA and CDR2 FQGNSA. Trimming stripped 2 bases from V and 3 bases from J, with 10 bases between. CDR3 sequence (DNA): TGTGCCAGCAGCTTATCTTCAGGGGACTATGGCTACACCTTC. Its translation is CASSLSSGDYGYTF. Full variable domain (missing parts from reference TRBV7-2 and TRBJ1-2): GAGVSQSPSNKVTEKGKDVELRCDPISGHTALYWYRQSLGQGLEFLIYFQGNSAPDKSGLPSDRFSAERTGGSVSTLTIQRTQQEDSAVYLCASSLSSGDYGYTFGSGTRLTVV.

This CDR3 reads CASSFDNTYEQYF. In nucleotides, the CDR3 is TGCGCCAGCAGCTTCGACAATACCTACGAGCAGTACTTC. The rearrangement uses TRBV5-1 and TRBJ2-7; D remains unclear. The ends were cut back, 2 bases at V and 2 bases at J, with 8 bases in the middle. Germline V gives CDR1 SGHRS, CDR2 YFSETQ. This CDR3 comprises 13 residues.

V and J are TRBV30 and TRBJ1-2; D gene uncertain. The germline V gene has CDR1 GTSNPN and CDR2 SVGIG (reference sequence). The CDR3 length is 13 residues. Trimming pared 4 bases from V and 2 bases from J, leaving 11 bases between. The CDR3, as DNA: TGTGCCTGGATTTCTCCGGAGAACTATGGCTACACCTTC. This sequence encodes CAWISPENYGYTF.

The V and J genes are TRBV27 and TRBJ1-1; 8 bases map to TRBD1. The V gene end was trimmed by 8 bases and the J gene end by 3 bases; junction bases not matched to a gene: 8. This CDR3 contains 14 residues. From germline, CDR1 is MNHEY and CDR2 SMNVEV (reference sequence). The CDR3 here is CASGQGGPYTEAFF. The DNA for the CDR3 is TGTGCCAGCGGACAGGGCGGGCCCTACACTGAAGCTTTCTTT.

The genes are TRBV19 and TRBJ2-5; TRBD2 might be the D (5 bases). Germline V gene data show CDR1 as LNHDA and CDR2 as SQIVND (reference sequence). V was cut by 5 bases and J by 5 bases, with 15 bases left in between. The CDR3 is made up of 14 amino acids. The CDR3 protein is CASSLRASRETQYF. The DNA of the CDR3 is TGTGCCAGTAGTCTTCGTGCTAGCCGGGAGACCCAGTACTTC.

This clone occurred once. The rearrangement links TRBV18 to TRBJ1-2; D is unclear. Trimming took off 5 bases at V and 4 bases at J, with 20 bases between the two ends. The CDR3 has 16 amino acids. Germline values: CDR1 KGHSH, CDR2 LQKENI. The CDR3 DNA sequence: TGTGCCAGCTCATCACGCGTCACGAAAACGGGCTATGGCTACACCTTC. It encodes CASSSRVTKTGYGYTF.

The chain employs TRBV10-1 and TRBJ2-3; D unresolved. CDR1 WNHNN and CDR2 SYGVQD come from the germline V gene (reference sequence). Trimming left V 2 bases short and J 5 bases short, with 14 bases between. This CDR3 is 15 amino acids long. As DNA, the CDR3 is TGCGCCAGCAGTGAGGGCAGGTTTGATGGAGATACGCAGTATTTT. Amino acid sequence: CASSEGRFDGDTQYF.

This clone has only a few counts. J is TRBJ2-1 and V is TRBV9; 7 bases align to TRBD2. Per germline, CDR1 SGDLS and CDR2 YYNGEE. The CDR3 contains 15 residues. V lost 0 bases to trimming and J lost 5 bases; unmatched junction nucleotides: 5. CDR3 amino acids: CASSVGGTTHNEQFF. CDR3 sequence (DNA): TGTGCCAGCAGCGTAGGGGGGACTACCCACAATGAGCAGTTCTTC.

The gene calls are TRBV6-1 and TRBJ2-7; the D gene is possibly TRBD2 (6 bases). This CDR3 has 14 amino acids. The ends were cut back, 5 bases at V and 0 bases at J, with 11 bases in the middle. Germline values: CDR1 MNHNS, CDR2 SASEGT. CDR3: CASSPGLRSYEQYF. The CDR3 DNA reads TGTGCCAGCAGTCCGGGACTTCGCTCCTACGAGCAGTACTTC.

The chain uses TRBV9 and TRBJ2-3; 7 nucleotides agree with TRBD1. Trimming at V came to 3 bases and at J to 3 bases, leaving 4 bases not matched to a gene. Looked up from germline, CDR1 is SGDLS and CDR2 is YYNGEE. The CDR3 extends over 14 amino acids. The CDR3 region is CASSALRGTDTQYF. CDR3 sequence (DNA): TGTGCCAGCAGCGCCCTCAGGGGGACAGATACGCAGTATTTT.

The chain combines TRBV6-5 with TRBJ1-2, with 10 bases fitting TRBD1. Germline CDR1 reads MNHEY; CDR2 reads SVGAGI. V trimming: 7 bases; J trimming: 2 bases; junction bases outside the gene matches: 4. The CDR3 is made up of 14 amino acids. CDR3 sequence reads: CASTPTGGNYGYTF. For the CDR3, the DNA is TGTGCCAGCACTCCGACAGGGGGCAACTATGGCTACACCTTC.